This T cell receptor (beta chain) emerged from a study of OX40 agonist ivuxolimab in advanced cancers. Looking at the study overall: Ivuxolimab was a fully human IgG2 agonistic monoclonal antibody targeting the costimulatory receptor OX40 (CD134). Intravenous ivuxolimab was administered to patients every 2 weeks at six dose levels: 0.01, 0.1, 0.3, 1.5, 3 and 10 mg/kg. Among the roughly 54 dose-escalation patients, about 19 had hepatocellular carcinoma, approximately 15 melanoma, 9 renal cell carcinoma and 9 head and neck cancer. A male proportion of about 79% and a mean age of approximately 62 years, ranging from 23 to 79, were recorded for the dose-escalation cohort. Prior anti-PD-1, anti-PD-L1 or anti-CTLA-4 therapy was permitted, and checkpoint inhibitors had been received by less than 45% of dose-escalation patients. Partial responses occurred in three dose-escalation patients: two with cutaneous melanoma and one with hepatocellular carcinoma. The purpose of peripheral TCRbeta sequencing was to test whether ivuxolimab changed TCR sequence diversity and led to clonal T-cell expansion. The paper reports the monotherapy dose-escalation portion (N of about 50 patients) of the phase I ivuxolimab trial. Results the study describes overall, beyond this receptor: Which antigens the clonally expanded peripheral T cells were specific for was not determined. In the 0.1-3.0 mg/kg groups, partial responders had among the lowest normalized peripheral clonal expansion, particularly in CD8+ T cells. After ivuxolimab, expanded clones were on average more numerous among CD8+ T cells than among CD4+ T cells. Low levels of normalized T-cell clonal expansion were also shown by some nonresponding patients. At doses of 0.1 to 3.0 mg/kg, clonal expansion of both CD4+ and CD8+ blood T cells was observed from baseline to week 6.

Genomic DNA was isolated from the sorted cells so that the TCRbeta CDR3 region could be sequenced. The immunoSEQ Assay was used for sequencing of TCRbeta CDR3 regions. In TCRdb, the immuneACCESS table is reduced to in-frame sequences with V and J assigned. These tables do not hold every clone; where another copy was compared, an unresolved V gene accounts for under half, and the others remain unexplained. The sample contains around 45,000 clones, about four fifths of them found a single time. Around 9.3% of the sample goes to the ten largest clones. Patients with autoimmune disease history or receiving systemic immunosuppression were excluded from the trial. Peripheral blood for TCR sequencing was collected from all dose cohorts at baseline, on cycle 4 day 1, and on cycle 7 day 1. Samples were obtained from an open-label, multicenter, first-in-human phase I dose-escalation trial of ivuxolimab. The trial enrolled adults with locally advanced or metastatic head and neck squamous cell, hepatocellular, melanoma or renal cell carcinoma. CD4+ and CD8+ T cells were sorted separately from peripheral blood before TCR sequencing.

A remark on this clone: What this receptor recognizes is not known. Nothing much larger sits one base from this clone, and base qualities are not available. The identical CDR3 is also encoded by other nucleotide sequences in the sample.

Deletion took 5 bases off V and 2 bases off J, with a span of 9 bases between the germline ends. There are 13 amino acids in the CDR3, from cysteine to phenylalanine inclusive. Here the CDR3 DNA is all that survives: 39 bases in frame from base 1. The germline V gene sets CDR1 to SGHAT and CDR2 to FQNNGV. In this chain, TRBV11-2 is recombined with TRBJ2-5, with the D gene not clear enough to name. The starting material was CD4+ or CD8+ T cells sorted from blood, obtained in a trial of the OX40 agonist ivuxolimab. The receptor's source is an adult with an advanced solid tumor such as melanoma, head and neck, liver or kidney cancer. The DNA sequence is as follows: TGTGCCAGCAGCCGCGGAGTTCAAGAGACCCAGTACTTC. This is translated as CASSRGVQETQYF.